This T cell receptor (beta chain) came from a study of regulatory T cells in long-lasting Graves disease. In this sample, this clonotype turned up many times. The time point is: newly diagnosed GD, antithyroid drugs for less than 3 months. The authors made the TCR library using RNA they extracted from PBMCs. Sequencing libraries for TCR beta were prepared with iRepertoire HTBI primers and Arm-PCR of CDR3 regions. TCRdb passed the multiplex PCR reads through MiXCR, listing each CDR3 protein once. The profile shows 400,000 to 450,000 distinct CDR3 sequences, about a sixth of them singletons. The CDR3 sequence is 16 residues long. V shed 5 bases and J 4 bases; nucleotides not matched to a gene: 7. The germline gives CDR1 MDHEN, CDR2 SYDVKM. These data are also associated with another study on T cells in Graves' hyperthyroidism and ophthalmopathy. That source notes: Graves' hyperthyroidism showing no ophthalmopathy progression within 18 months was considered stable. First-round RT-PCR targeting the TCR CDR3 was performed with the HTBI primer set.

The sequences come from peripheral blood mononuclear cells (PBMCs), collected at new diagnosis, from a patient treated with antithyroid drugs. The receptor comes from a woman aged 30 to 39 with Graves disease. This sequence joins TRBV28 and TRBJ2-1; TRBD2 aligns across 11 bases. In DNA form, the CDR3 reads TGTGCCAGCAGTCTTAGCGGGAGGGCCTCGTACAATGAGCAGTTCTTC. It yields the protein CASSLSGRASYNEQFF.